This TCR beta chain was found in a study of blood T cell repertoires in COVID-19. At the level of the study: T cells, B-cell-depleted T cells, or PBMCs supplied cDNA or gDNA.

CDR3 length: 16 amino acids. Germline CDR1 is SGHVS and CDR2 is FQNEAQ. Trimming stripped 0 bases from V and 5 bases from J, with 14 bases between. In the original workflow: Amplified reference gene primers provided the basis for estimating nucleated cell counts. Sequencing was performed with immunoSEQ multiplex PCR; in TCRdb, only in-frame clones are kept and a portion is missing. Clonal size and the V and J genes are those of that table, whereas D and trimming came from the DNA. The sample lists about 90,000 clones; about nine tenths were seen once. The TCR comes from a male donor with acute or convalescent COVID-19. The chain couples TRBV7-8 to TRBJ1-5; the D gene is possibly TRBD1 (6 bases). Sequencing was performed on peripheral blood. The CDR3 bases are TGTGCCAGCAGCTTAGCATCTGGGGGCGCGGATCAGCCCCAGCATTTT. This translates into CASSLASGGADQPQHF. The complete variable domain, with remaining parts taken from reference TRBV7-8 and TRBJ1-5, reads GAGVSQSPRYKVAKRGQDVALRCDPISGHVSLFWYQQALGQGPEFLTYFQNEAQLDKSGLPSDRFFAERPEGSVSTLKIQRTQQEDSAVYLCASSLASGGADQPQHFGDGTRLSIL.